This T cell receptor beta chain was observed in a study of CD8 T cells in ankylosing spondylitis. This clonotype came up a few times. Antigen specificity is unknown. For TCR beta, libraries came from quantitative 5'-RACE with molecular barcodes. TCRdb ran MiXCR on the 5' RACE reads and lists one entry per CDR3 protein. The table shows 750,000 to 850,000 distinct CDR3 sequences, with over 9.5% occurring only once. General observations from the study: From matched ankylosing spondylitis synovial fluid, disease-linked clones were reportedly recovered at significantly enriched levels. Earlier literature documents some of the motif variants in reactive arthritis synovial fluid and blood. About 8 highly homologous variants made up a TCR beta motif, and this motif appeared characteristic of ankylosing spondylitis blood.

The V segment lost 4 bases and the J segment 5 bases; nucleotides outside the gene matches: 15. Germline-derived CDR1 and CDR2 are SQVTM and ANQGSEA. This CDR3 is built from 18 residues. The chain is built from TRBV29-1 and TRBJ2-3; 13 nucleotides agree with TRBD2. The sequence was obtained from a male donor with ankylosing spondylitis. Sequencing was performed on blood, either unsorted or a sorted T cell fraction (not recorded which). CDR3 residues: CSVGRTSGSFRVGDTQYF. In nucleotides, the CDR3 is TGCAGCGTTGGACGGACTAGCGGGAGTTTCAGGGTAGGAGATACGCAGTATTTT.